The rows below give T cell receptor beta chains drawn from one sample of a study of human T cells and chemical hapten exposure. TCRdb itself ran the RACE reads through MiXCR, one entry per CDR3 protein. This table holds 340,000 or so distinct CDR3 sequences, around 7% found once. The sequencing here drew on whole blood, taken in connection with sensitization to the hapten diphenylcyclopropenone (DPC). The receptors derive from a woman between 18 and 30 years old with alopecia areata. Some clones in this sample may be carry-over from other donors' samples. Both conserved end residues are part of each CDR3. Clone size is given for some rows only: seen once, a few or many times, or a class if the clone is expanded.

clone_size | j_call | cdr3_length | v_call | cdr3_aa
NA | TRBJ1-3 | 13 | TRBV20-1 | CSAADRTGNTIYF
few | TRBJ2-4 | 13 | TRBV5-6 | CASSSLRENIQYF
many | TRBJ1-5 | 15 | TRBV12-3/TRBV12-4 | CASSFGGVGNQPQHF
NA | TRBJ2-3 | 15 | TRBV27 | CASSLSGSVADTQYF
many | TRBJ2-7 | 16 | TRBV7-8 | CASSLGPGQLSYEQYF
few | TRBJ2-7 | 13 | TRBV6-1 | CASSESRDYEQYF
few | TRBJ1-3 | 16 | TRBV28 | CASSFGGAIGGNTIYF
NA | TRBJ2-2 | 17 | TRBV7-9 | CASSPTLTGGTTGELFF
NA | TRBJ1-5 | 16 | TRBV7-3 | CASSFGGQGINQPQHF
many | TRBJ2-7 | 16 | TRBV6-6 | CASSSLRTGDPYEQYF
NA | TRBJ2-7 | 13 | TRBV6-2/TRBV6-3 | CASRPGGQKEQYF
few | TRBJ1-1 | 13 | TRBV24-1 | CATRNQGNTEAFF
NA | TRBJ2-1 | 15 | TRBV18 | CASSPRGQENNEQFF
few | TRBJ1-2 | 14 | TRBV25-1 | CASSESGLYYGYTF
many | TRBJ2-7 | 16 | TRBV13 | CASSTRPSREGYEQYF
NA | TRBJ2-3 | 13 | TRBV11-2 | CASSLDTPDTQYF
few | TRBJ1-5 | 13 | TRBV20-1 | CSARGVNNQPQHF
once | TRBJ2-6 | 16 | TRBV6-5 | CASSGRDRERANVLTF
many | TRBJ2-1 | 15 | TRBV10-3 | CAISGLSRGVSEQFF
many | TRBJ2-7 | 14 | TRBV6-1 | CASSGRMGWEEQYF
NA | TRBJ2-3 | 16 | TRBV3-1 | CASSQDIAGGADTQYF
many | TRBJ1-4 | 14 | TRBV4-2 | CASSPGQGGEKLFF
NA | TRBJ2-3 | 16 | TRBV20-1 | CSATDRDVRSTDTQYF
many | TRBJ1-4 | 14 | TRBV6-1 | CASSEGQGGEKLFF
NA | TRBJ2-2 | 17 | TRBV4-1 | CASSQEGTSGSGGELFF
few | TRBJ2-3 | 18 | TRBV7-2 | CASTPDGRGGAVADTQYF
few | TRBJ1-5 | 18 | TRBV20-1 | CSASSLLLNGGVAQPQHF
few | TRBJ1-3 | 16 | TRBV5-1 | CASSLGGQGAGNTIYF
many | TRBJ2-3 | 15 | TRBV27 | CASTPLGLAANTQYF
NA | TRBJ1-1 | 15 | TRBV7-2 | CASSSPAAPLTEAFF
NA | TRBJ1-5 | 14 | TRBV10-3 | CAISEGSYLQPQHF
many | TRBJ2-1 | 12 | TRBV5-5 | CASSFNNNEQFF
few | TRBJ2-5 | 11 | TRBV4-1 | CASSQEEGQYF
NA | TRBJ1-6 | 16 | TRBV6-6 | CASSPGQISYNSPLHF
many | TRBJ2-2 | 13 | TRBV28 | CASSRTGGGELFF
few | TRBJ2-7 | 15 | TRBV3-1 | CASSQAFRLTYEQYF
few | TRBJ1-6 | 15 | TRBV7-2 | CASSLRRAVNSPLHF
few | TRBJ2-2 | 14 | TRBV2 | CASSDGERSGELFF
NA | TRBJ2-1 | 15 | TRBV20-1 | CSASKSLPSANEQFF
NA | TRBJ2-2 | 13 | TRBV24-1 | CATSPAGTGELFF
many | TRBJ2-2 | 14 | TRBV20-1 | CSAMTSSNTGELFF
few | TRBJ2-7 | 13 | TRBV9 | CASPGVHSNEQYF
NA | TRBJ2-2 | 14 | TRBV6-2/TRBV6-3 | CASSPGQDTGELFF
NA | TRBJ2-5 | 15 | TRBV4-2 | CASSPETSAAETQYF
few | TRBJ1-1 | 13 | TRBV6-5 | CASNFLESTEAFF
NA | TRBJ1-5 | 15 | TRBV18 | CASSPLKATNQPQHF
NA | TRBJ1-1 | 13 | TRBV7-2 | CASSFGVRTEAFF
many | TRBJ2-1 | 13 | TRBV14 | CASSQGLDTQQFF
few | TRBJ1-2 | 14 | TRBV10-3 | CAISTETGDLGYTF
many | TRBJ2-3 | 14 | TRBV3-1 | CASSPAVNGDTQYF
NA | TRBJ2-7 | 15 | TRBV25-1 | CASSEYETGYGEQYF
few | TRBJ1-1 | 12 | TRBV29-1 | CSAGRLNTEAFF
few | TRBJ1-2 | 16 | TRBV6-2/TRBV6-3 | CASPNDRGPSNYGYTF
few | TRBJ1-5 | 15 | TRBV12-3/TRBV12-4 | CASSPGTGFRQPQHF
NA | TRBJ2-7 | 15 | TRBV28 | CASLERDRTEYEQYF
NA | TRBJ2-3 | 15 | TRBV6-2/TRBV6-3 | CASSYSPDATDTQYF
many | TRBJ2-5 | 13 | TRBV12-3/TRBV12-4 | CASRADFPETQYF